The clone carrying this T cell receptor (beta chain) appeared a few times. Its antigen is not known. The sample originates from a study of CD8+ T cells in alopecia areata. About the study: Oral tofacitinib, 5 to 10 mg twice daily, was given in an open-label trial.

Lesional scalp punch biopsies and peripheral blood came from alopecia areata patients. Sequencing relied on a cDNA template that was reverse transcribed from extracted RNA. TCRdb's copy holds only in-frame clones and misses some; the assay was immunoSEQ multiplex PCR. Of around 160,000 clones in the sample, 45% to 60% were seen once. The CDR3 length is 15 residues. Trimming cost V 1 base and J 7 bases; bases outside gene matches: 3. Per the germline V gene, CDR1 is SGHRS and CDR2 is YFSETQ. General study points: When scalp samples are sequenced, resident alphabeta T cells of normal skin are also captured. Compared with normal scalp, lesional scalp had higher clonality and more expanded CD8+ clones.

The receptor was derived from a human donor with alopecia areata. The sample was CD4+ T cells sorted from blood. The chain combines TRBV5-1 with TRBJ2-1, with 12 bases lining up with TRBD2. CDR3 nucleotides: TGCGCCAGCAGCTTGATGACTAGCGGGAGTAATGAGCAGTTCTTC. It codes for CASSLMTSGSNEQFF.